Listed below are T cell receptor beta chains from one sample, sequenced in a study of blood T cell repertoires in COVID-19. The table came from immunoSEQ multiplex PCR; TCRdb's copy has only in-frame clones and leaves some out. Of about 350,000 clones in the sample, about 90% were seen once. What was sequenced was PBMCs or T cells enriched from blood (not recorded which). These TCRs come from a woman younger than 45 who had recovered from COVID-19. The CDR3 runs from the conserved cysteine through the conserved F or W. The D gene is left open where the match is weak. Expanded clones get a size class; other rows say once, few or many, or leave the size out.

V gene	clone size	J gene	D gene	CDR3 protein	CDR3 DNA
TRBV5-1	-	TRBJ1-5	-	CASSLGGLANQPQHF	TGCGCCAGCAGCTTGGGGGGCTTAGCAAATCAGCCCCAGCATTTT
TRBV19	-	TRBJ1-3	TRBD1	CASSSPRGNSGNTIYF	TGTGCCAGTAGTAGTCCCAGGGGGAACTCTGGAAACACCATATATTTT
TRBV6-5	-	TRBJ2-7	TRBD1	CASNPTGSRYEQYF	TGTGCCAGCAACCCGACAGGGAGCAGGTACGAGCAGTACTTC
TRBV6-5	-	TRBJ1-1	-	CATSLSWNTEAFF	TGTGCCACCTCCCTGAGCTGGAACACTGAAGCTTTCTTT
TRBV5-1	once	TRBJ2-1	-	CASSLSLAGGNEQFF	TGCGCCAGCAGCTTGAGTCTAGCTGGGGGGAATGAGCAGTTCTTC
TRBV23-1	-	TRBJ2-5	TRBD2	CASFTSGATTQETQYF	TGCGCCAGCTTTACTAGCGGAGCAACGACTCAAGAGACCCAGTACTTC
TRBV7-2	-	TRBJ1-1	TRBD1	CASSPRRGQAPEAFF	TGTGCCAGCAGCCCACGGCGGGGACAGGCCCCTGAAGCTTTCTTT
TRBV18	-	TRBJ1-2	TRBD1	CASSPLEGALYGYTF	TGTGCCAGCTCCCCGCTAGAGGGGGCGTTGTATGGCTACACCTTC
TRBV27	-	TRBJ2-7	TRBD2	CASSLTSGLTYEQYF	TGTGCCAGCAGCTTGACTAGCGGGTTGACCTACGAGCAGTACTTC
TRBV2	-	TRBJ1-2	-	CASSTRTEGYTF	TGTGCCAGCAGTACCCGGACAGAGGGCTACACCTTC
TRBV3-1/TRBV3-2	-	TRBJ1-2	-	CASSLQGNYGYTF	TGTGCCAGCAGCCTCCAGGGGAACTATGGCTACACCTTC
TRBV2	-	TRBJ2-7	TRBD2	CASSEALAGRSYEQYF	TGTGCCAGCAGTGAGGCCCTGGCCGGGAGGTCCTACGAGCAGTACTTC
TRBV24-1	once	TRBJ2-3	-	CATSDPRVDPRVDTQYF	TGTGCCACCAGTGATCCCAGGGTTGACCCTAGAGTGGATACGCAGTATTTT
TRBV19	-	TRBJ2-7	TRBD1	CASNTPTGGEQYF	TGTGCCAGTAATACCCCGACAGGGGGGGAGCAGTACTTC
TRBV7-9	-	TRBJ2-7	TRBD1	CASSPRTGEHEQYF	TGTGCCAGCAGCCCCCGGACAGGGGAACACGAGCAGTACTTC
TRBV19	-	TRBJ2-5	-	CASSRPGKDQETQYF	TGTGCCAGTAGTAGGCCGGGAAAGGACCAAGAGACCCAGTACTTC
TRBV6-5	-	TRBJ1-3	-	CASSRLSGNTIYF	TGTGCCAGCAGTCGGTTGTCTGGAAACACCATATATTTT
TRBV29-1	-	TRBJ2-5	TRBD2	CSVVPALAGVETQYF	TGCAGCGTTGTCCCGGCGCTAGCGGGAGTAGAGACCCAGTACTTC
TRBV4-1	-	TRBJ2-7	TRBD1	CASSQARTGAYEQYF	TGCGCCAGCAGCCAGGCTAGGACAGGGGCCTACGAGCAGTACTTC
TRBV15	-	TRBJ2-6	TRBD1	CATSRPDRGQGANVLTF	TGTGCCACCAGCAGACCGGACAGGGGGCAAGGGGCCAACGTCCTGACTTTC
TRBV3-1/TRBV3-2	-	TRBJ2-3	TRBD2	CASSQASTSGRKDTQYF	TGTGCCAGCAGCCAAGCTTCGACTAGCGGGAGGAAAGATACGCAGTATTTT
TRBV18	-	TRBJ1-3	-	CASSPPGRPGNTIYF	TGTGCCAGCTCACCTCCGGGGAGGCCTGGAAACACCATATATTTT
TRBV19	-	TRBJ1-6	TRBD1	CASSRQGHSPLHF	TGTGCCAGTAGCCGACAGGGCCATTCACCCCTCCACTTT
TRBV9	-	TRBJ1-5	-	CASSPSASNQPQHF	TGTGCCAGCAGCCCGAGCGCCAGCAATCAGCCCCAGCATTTT
TRBV7-9	-	TRBJ1-4	-	CASSQQGPANEKLFF	TGTGCCAGCAGCCAACAGGGTCCGGCTAATGAAAAACTGTTTTTT
TRBV5-1	-	TRBJ1-1	-	CASSLQGYTEAFF	TGCGCCAGCAGCCTTCAGGGGTACACTGAAGCTTTCTTT
TRBV5-6	few	TRBJ2-7	-	CASSRTEVGEQYF	TGTGCCAGCAGCCGGACTGAGGTGGGGGAGCAGTACTTC
TRBV28	-	TRBJ1-5	-	CASSPGGSNQPQHF	TGTGCCAGCAGCCCAGGAGGTAGCAATCAGCCCCAGCATTTT
TRBV9	-	TRBJ1-3	-	CASSAPRGGTGNTIYF	TGTGCCAGCAGCGCCCCCAGAGGGGGAACTGGAAACACCATATATTTT
TRBV6-1	few	TRBJ1-4	-	CASSEELQEKLFF	TGTGCCAGCAGTGAAGAGTTACAAGAAAAACTGTTTTTT
TRBV5-1	-	TRBJ2-3	TRBD1	CASSSGQGPPDTQYF	TGCGCCAGCAGCTCGGGACAGGGGCCCCCAGATACGCAGTATTTT
TRBV15	-	TRBJ2-7	TRBD1	CATSRSGTGIHEQYF	TGTGCCACCAGCAGGAGTGGGACAGGGATCCACGAGCAGTACTTC
TRBV27	few	TRBJ1-2	TRBD1	CASNDHRDRGDLVF	TGTGCCAGCAATGACCACCGGGACAGGGGCGATCTTGTGTTC
TRBV30	-	TRBJ2-1	TRBD2	CAWSTGGASDEQFF	TGTGCCTGGAGTACGGGGGGGGCTTCCGATGAGCAGTTCTTC
TRBV19	-	TRBJ1-2	-	CASSIAEGVGYTF	TGTGCCAGTAGTATAGCGGAAGGGGTCGGCTACACCTTC